This TCR beta chain was identified in a study of blood T cell repertoires in COVID-19 (dated by TCRdb to the early 2020s). Concerning the study at large: The collaborator samples originated in the United States, Italy and Spain and spanned the acute and convalescent phases of COVID-19. The prospective study material was composed of cDNA or gDNA derived from T cells, B-cell-depleted T cells, or PBMCs. The dataset comprised deeply sampled blood TCRbeta repertoires from subjects exposed to, actively infected with, or recovered from COVID-19. The repertoires were released in a freely available public database meant as a resource for research on the immune response to SARS-CoV-2. Samples came from the ongoing ImmuneRACE study (first 160 participants) plus 1,254 subjects from 6 global collaborators. Nearly every sample came with metadata listing a de-identified subject ID, COVID-19 status, age in years and sex. Where HLA class I and class II types were available, the types were taken from metadata supplied by the sample provider, not from assay-based typing.

The paper's findings and limits, for the study overall: Clinical and demographic metadata were provided uncurated, with the amount varying by source and participant.

One collaborating source in Seattle enrolled patients while the patients were actively infected and followed the patients over time throughout the course of disease. The collaborating institutions used their own protocols to collect whole blood in K2EDTA tubes. For TCRbeta analysis, collaborators shipped samples as frozen whole blood, isolated PBMCs, or DNA extracted from either of those sample types. TCRbeta CDR3 regions were amplified from genomic DNA using the immunoSEQ Assay, a bias-controlled multiplex PCR. Concerning the study's data processing: The number of nucleated cells in each sample was estimated from the amplification of reference gene primers within the assay. To quantify the absolute abundance of each unique TCRbeta CDR3 rearrangement, sequence reads were collapsed and filtered. For each sample, productive Simpson clonality was calculated as the square root of Simpson's diversity index over productive rearrangements. TCRdb stores this immuneACCESS table with in-frame sequences only. Part of the clones is absent; in the studies checked, under half of the shortfall reflects unresolved V genes, and no reason is known for the rest. V, J and clone size derive from that table, while D and trimming were established from the DNA sequence. In this sample the table shows 200,000 to 300,000 clones, around 90% of which occur a single time. Clones ranked in the top ten supply roughly 0.8% of the sample.

Turning to this clone: Its antigen is not yet known. No base qualities exist here, and no much larger clone lies one base off it.

The CDR3 holds 14 amino acids from the cysteine to the phenylalanine. Only CDR3 DNA is held: 42 bases, read in frame from base 1. V is cut by 6 bases and J by 3 bases, and the space between the germline ends is 12 bases. CDR1 SGHRS and CDR2 YFSETQ are derived from the germline V gene. Sequenced input: peripheral blood. The chain is made from TRBV5-1 and TRBJ2-2; the D gene is perhaps TRBD1, on 6 matching bases. The source is a man younger than 45 with COVID-19, enrolled during active disease. The CDR3 reads as follows: CASTRTDHTGELFF. The bases read TGCGCCAGCACCAGGACAGACCACACCGGGGAGCTGTTTTTT.